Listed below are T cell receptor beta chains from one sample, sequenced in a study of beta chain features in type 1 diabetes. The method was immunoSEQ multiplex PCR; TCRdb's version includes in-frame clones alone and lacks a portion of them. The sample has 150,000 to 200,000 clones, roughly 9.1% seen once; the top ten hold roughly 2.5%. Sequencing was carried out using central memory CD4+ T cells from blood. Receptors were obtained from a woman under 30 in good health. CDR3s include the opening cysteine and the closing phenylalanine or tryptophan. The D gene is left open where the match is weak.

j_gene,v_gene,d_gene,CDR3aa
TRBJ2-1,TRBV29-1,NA,CSVYGGGGNEQFF
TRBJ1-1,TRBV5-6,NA,CASSPRVF
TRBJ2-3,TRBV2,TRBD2,CASRISGVFRTDTQYF
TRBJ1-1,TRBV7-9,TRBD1,CASLLTGGHTEAFF
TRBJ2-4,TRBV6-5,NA,CASSYEGAGGNIQYF
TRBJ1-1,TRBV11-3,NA,CASSLTARASLNTEAFF
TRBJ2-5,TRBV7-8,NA,CASSLGQGLQETQYF
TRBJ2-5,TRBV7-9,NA,CASVVGGKETQYF
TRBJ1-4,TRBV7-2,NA,CASSLGQRSEKLFF
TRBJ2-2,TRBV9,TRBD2,CASSVTSGRGTGELFF
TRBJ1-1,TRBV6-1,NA,CASSDRPEAFF
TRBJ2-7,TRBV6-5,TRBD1,CASSPDRVPSYEQYF
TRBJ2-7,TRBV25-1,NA,CASSEDYIHEQYF
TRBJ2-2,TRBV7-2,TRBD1,CASSFTGTGILGDTGELFF
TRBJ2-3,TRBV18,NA,CASSPQEDTQYF
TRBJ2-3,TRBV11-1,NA,CASSLQGPGTDTQYF
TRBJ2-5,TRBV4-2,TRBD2,CASSQGSLAGPQETQYF
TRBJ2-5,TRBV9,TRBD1,CASSVGRQGQETQYF
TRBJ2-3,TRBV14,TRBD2,CASSRIAGVVNTQYF
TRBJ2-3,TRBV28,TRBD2,CASSSSGSTDTQYF
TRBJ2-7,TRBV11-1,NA,CASSRLGTREQYF
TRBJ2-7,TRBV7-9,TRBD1,CASSLGLWDRKDYEQYF
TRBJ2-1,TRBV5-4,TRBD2,CASSLWTSGVNEQFF
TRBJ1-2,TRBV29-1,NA,CSVVGGAYGYTF
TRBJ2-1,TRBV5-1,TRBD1,CASSLDPPGQGNNEQFF